This TCR beta chain is drawn from a study of shared clonotypes between healthy human individuals. Concerning this clone: Its antigen remains unidentified.

Study-level results: Rarefaction revealed incomplete sorted-subset sequencing despite large depth. Shared clonotypes: roughly 4.7% naive CD4, 3.5% to 4% naive CD8, 2.3% memory CD4, roughly 0.4% memory CD8.

Each cell subset's genomic DNA was divided evenly among several immunoSEQ plates. Clones were read by immunoSEQ multiplex PCR, and TCRdb kept only the in-frame ones, dropping some. This repertoire shows approximately 840,000 clones, 95% to 97% found once; its top ten account for about 0.25%. Positively selected for CCR7, the CD45RO-negative cells used as naive CD8 cells excluded terminally differentiated effector memory CD45RA+ cells. Healthy and HIV-negative, the adult donors had no recent acute infections or vaccinations. Trimming cost V 7 bases and J 1 base, with 9 bases left between them. The V gene's germline CDR1 is MNHNS and CDR2 SASEGT. The CDR3 has 13 residues.

The TCR sequence derives from a young man in good health. Sample: naive CD8+ T cells sorted from blood. The chain joins TRBV6-1 to TRBJ2-3; possible D gene TRBD2, 6 bases. The CDR3 DNA reads TGTGCCAGCATCTTAGCGGGCACAGATACGCAGTATTTT. This gives the protein CASILAGTDTQYF.